The 27 T cell receptor beta chains below were found in one sample sequenced in a study of T cell responses to AZD1222 COVID-19 vaccine. Libraries were prepared by immunoSEQ multiplex PCR; TCRdb keeps only in-frame clonotypes and omits some of them. This table has 120,000 to 150,000 clones, 75% to 90% appearing once. The sample here was peripheral blood, taken on day 0 of AZD1222 vaccination. These TCRs come from an adult in good health.

The chain is built from TRBV5-6 and TRBJ1-3, with D perhaps TRBD1 (5 bases). Trimming took off 4 bases at V and 0 bases at J, with 11 bases between the two ends. Germline V gene sequence: CDR1 SGHDT, CDR2 YYEEEE. The CDR3 is 15 amino acids. Written as DNA, the CDR3 is TGTGCCAGCAGCCTCCTGGGGGTCTCTGGAAACACCATATATTTT. It yields the protein CASSLLGVSGNTIYF.

V gene TRBV3-1 (or the pseudogene TRBV3-2) combines with J gene TRBJ2-6; D gene uncertain. V lost 3 bases and J 0 bases, leaving 18 bases between the germline ends. Germline-derived CDR1 and CDR2 are LGHDT and YNNKEL (reference sequence). The CDR3 covers 19 residues. The CDR3 DNA reads as TGTGCCAGCAGCCATCGTAGGGCCGTCAACCCCTCTGGGGCCAACGTCCTGACTTTC. As protein: CASSHRRAVNPSGANVLTF.

The chain has TRBV20-1 and TRBJ2-1, with a tentative D call TRBD2 (5 bases). This CDR3 comprises 15 residues. Germline lookup yields CDR1 DFQATT and CDR2 SNEGSKA (reference sequence). The ends were cut back, 3 bases at V and 2 bases at J, with 14 bases in the middle. The CDR3, as DNA: TGCAGTGCTAGTAACCCCGCCGGGGCCTACAATGAGCAGTTCTTC. Amino acid sequence: CSASNPAGAYNEQFF.

J is TRBJ2-3 and V is TRBV5-1; D ambiguous. V dropped 7 bases and J dropped 1 base, with 13 bases sitting between them. Germline V gene data show CDR1 as SGHRS and CDR2 as YFSETQ. The length of the CDR3 is 14 residues. The CDR3 spells CASVESYRTDTQYF. CDR3 coding DNA: TGCGCCAGCGTTGAAAGTTACCGCACAGATACGCAGTATTTT.

To note about this clone: The sample contains more than one DNA sequence encoding this CDR3. The chain links TRBV5-6 to TRBJ1-1; 8 positions match TRBD1. Trimming at V came to 3 bases and at J to 1 base, leaving 2 bases not matched to a gene. The CDR3 is made up of 14 amino acids. Germline CDR1 is SGHDT and CDR2 is YYEEEE. CDR3 DNA sequence: TGTGCCAGCAGCTGGGGGACAGGGAACACTGAAGCTTTCTTT. Protein sequence: CASSWGTGNTEAFF.

The chain couples TRBV10-3 to TRBJ1-1, with D maybe TRBD1 (5 bases). The length of the CDR3 is 15 residues. V was cut by 4 bases and J by 2 bases, with 14 bases left in between. Germline V gives CDR1 ENHRY, CDR2 SYGVKD. CDR3 in DNA: TGTGCCATCAGTGGGGACTTGGGCTCCAACACTGAAGCTTTCTTT. Amino acid sequence: CAISGDLGSNTEAFF.

The chain carries TRBV4-2 and TRBJ2-3; a possible D gene is TRBD2 (6 bases). The CDR3 has 16 residues. Germline V gene sequence: CDR1 LGHNA, CDR2 YNFKEQ. Trimming shortened V by 4 bases and J by 1 base, and 15 bases separated the two germline ends. CDR3 nucleotides: TGTGCCAGCAGCCGAGATATTAGCGGTGGCACAGATACGCAGTATTTT. This codes for CASSRDISGGTDTQYF.

This clone was seen more than once but under ten times. This chain uses TRBV2 with TRBJ1-2; D call uncertain. The germline V gene has CDR1 SNHLY and CDR2 FYNNEI. The CDR3 loop spans 13 amino acids. V was trimmed by 0 bases and J by 3 bases, leaving 5 bases between them. The CDR3 loop is CASSEADYYGYTF. CDR3 coding DNA: TGTGCCAGCAGTGAAGCAGATTACTATGGCTACACCTTC.

The chain recombines TRBV15 with TRBJ2-3; D might be TRBD2 (5 bases). Trimming stripped 1 base from V and 0 bases from J, with 5 bases between. The V gene's germline CDR1 is LNHNV and CDR2 YYDKDF (reference sequence). This CDR3 has 14 residues. The CDR3 region is CATSRGGSTDTQYF. The CDR3 bases are TGTGCCACCAGCAGAGGAGGGAGCACAGATACGCAGTATTTT.

The chain combines TRBV2 with TRBJ1-2; D is perhaps TRBD1 (5 bases). This CDR3 has 13 residues. The germline V gene encodes CDR1 SNHLY and CDR2 FYNNEI. Trimming took 5 bases from V and 5 from J, leaving 12 bases between them. CDR3 nucleotides: TGTGCCAGCAGTCCATCAGGGATTTATGGCTACACCTTC. Protein product: CASSPSGIYGYTF.

The chain combines TRBV18 with TRBJ1-4; D is ambiguous. Looked up from germline, CDR1 is KGHSH and CDR2 is LQKENI. This CDR3 is built from 15 residues. V lost 4 bases and J lost 3, with 12 bases in between. The CDR3 is CASSQGTVPNEKLFF. Here the CDR3 DNA reads TGTGCCAGCTCACAAGGAACCGTCCCTAATGAAAAACTGTTTTTT.

CDR3 in amino acids: CASVRGGLPEAFF. For the CDR3, the DNA is TGTGCCAGTGTCAGGGGCGGTTTGCCCGAAGCTTTCTTT. The chain recombines TRBV19 with TRBJ1-1, with D perhaps TRBD1 (6 bases). The CDR3 consists of 13 residues. Germline-derived CDR1 and CDR2 are LNHDA and SQIVND (reference sequence). Between the trimmed V and J ends, which lost 8 bases and 8 bases, there was a span of 18 bases. Combining the CDR3 with reference TRBV19 and TRBJ1-1 gives the whole variable domain DGGITQSPKYLFRKEGQNVTLSCEQNLNHDAMYWYRQDPGQGLRLIYYSQIVNDFQKGDIAEGYSVSREKKESFPLTVTSAQKNPTAFYLCASVRGGLPEAFFGQGTRLTVV.

The CDR3 reads CASSPRTFAGDEQFF. The CDR3 nucleotides are TGTGCCAGCAGTCCCCGGACTTTCGCGGGCGATGAGCAGTTCTTC. The gene calls are TRBV2 and TRBJ2-1, with a weak D call TRBD2 (5 bases). Germline CDR1 SNHLY, CDR2 FYNNEI. Trimming left V 5 bases short and J 8 bases short, with 19 bases between. This CDR3 is 15 amino acids long.

This chain connects TRBV23-1 to TRBJ2-1; no firm D call. TRBV23-1 is designated an ORF whose function remains uncertain. The CDR3 contains 14 residues. With 7 bases removed from V and 1 base from J, the gap between germline ends came to 11 bases. The DNA for the CDR3 is TGCGCCAGCAATAAGGTTTGGTCCTACAATGAGCAGTTCTTC. Translation: CASNKVWSYNEQFF.

This chain links TRBV19 with TRBJ1-2; no clear D. In germline, CDR1 is LNHDA, CDR2 SQIVND (reference sequence). V shed 6 bases and J shed 7 bases, with 9 bases lying between them. The CDR3 extends over 11 amino acids. The CDR3 reads CASSREVGYTF. The CDR3 DNA sequence: TGTGCCAGTAGCCGCGAGGTTGGCTACACCTTC.

This clone has only one observation. V gene TRBV7-3 combines with J gene TRBJ2-2; D remains ambiguous. Germline V lookup: CDR1 SGHTA, CDR2 FQGTGA. There are 16 residues in the CDR3. Deletions cut 0 bases from V and 5 bases from J, with 13 bases between. Here the CDR3 reads CASSLTAPPATGELFF. CDR3 coding DNA: TGTGCCAGCAGCTTAACGGCACCCCCGGCGACCGGGGAGCTGTTTTTT.

J is TRBJ1-2 and V is TRBV5-1, with 9 bases identical to TRBD1. With V trimmed by 0 bases and J by 4 bases, 13 bases remained unmatched. CDR3 length: 18 amino acids. CDR1 is SGHRS and CDR2 is YFSETQ in the germline V gene. CDR3 sequence: CASSLEGQGLGLPYGYTF. The CDR3 DNA is TGCGCCAGCAGCTTGGAGGGACAGGGTTTGGGATTACCCTATGGCTACACCTTC.

The chain joins TRBV6-6 to TRBJ1-2, with 7 nucleotides matching TRBD1. CDR3 size: 14 residues. The V gene's germline CDR1 is MNHNY and CDR2 SVGAGI (reference sequence). The junction had 12 bases not matched to a gene; V was cut back by 6 bases and J by 8 bases. The CDR3 bases are TGTGCCAGCAGCGCCCGCAAGGGGGCAAAGGGCTACACCTTC. Protein product: CASSARKGAKGYTF.

This clone turned up a few times. The V gene is TRBV5-6, the J gene TRBJ1-1; D is perhaps TRBD1 (6 bases). The germline CDR1 and CDR2 sequences are SGHDT and YYEEEE. This CDR3 contains 10 residues. Between the trimmed V and J ends, which lost 8 bases and 4 bases, there was a span of 6 bases. CDR3 DNA sequence: TGTGCCAGACAGGGCACTGAAGCTTTCTTT. This gives the protein CARQGTEAFF.

The gene calls are TRBV19 and TRBJ1-2; D ambiguous. Germline CDR1 and CDR2: LNHDA and SQIVND (reference sequence). Deletions cut 9 bases from V and 2 bases from J, with 13 bases between. The CDR3 runs to 13 residues. The DNA for the CDR3 is TGTGCCAGCCTGTCGCGGGAAAACTATGGCTACACCTTC. Protein product: CASLSRENYGYTF.

This sequence joins TRBV6-5 and TRBJ1-1, with D unclear. The V gene's germline CDR1 is MNHEY and CDR2 SVGAGI. This CDR3 is 15 amino acids long. Trimming stripped 1 base from V and 0 bases from J, with 9 bases between. For the CDR3, the DNA is TGTGCCAGCAGTTACTACGGGTATATGAACACTGAAGCTTTCTTT. This translates into CASSYYGYMNTEAFF.

The chain links TRBV5-6 to TRBJ1-6; a possible D gene is TRBD1 (6 bases). This CDR3 is built from 17 residues. CDR1 SGHDT and CDR2 YYEEEE come from the germline V gene. V was clipped by 2 bases and J by 9 bases, with 21 bases between them. CDR3 sequence reads: CASSFTRGGSPSSPLHF. CDR3 coding DNA: TGTGCCAGCAGCTTTACCAGGGGTGGGAGTCCTTCTTCACCCCTCCACTTT. The whole variable domain, remainder taken from reference TRBV5-6 and TRBJ1-6, is DAGVTQSPTHLIKTRGQQVTLRCSPKSGHDTVSWYQQALGQGPQFIFQYYEEEERQRGNFPDRFSGHQFPNYSSELNVNALLLGDSALYLCASSFTRGGSPSSPLHFGNGTRLTVT.

Points on this clone: Germline is not matched at one junction end, which may reflect a read error. This chain links TRBV27 with TRBJ1-5, with 7 bases matching TRBD1. The CDR3 spans 14 residues. From germline, CDR1 is MNHEY and CDR2 SMNVEV (reference sequence). The CDR3 reads CASSLRQGNQPQHF. DNA of the CDR3: TGTGCCAGCAGTTTAAGACAGGGCAACCAGCCCCAGCATTTT.

This chain connects TRBV19 to TRBJ1-2; no clear D gene. Germline V gene sequence: CDR1 LNHDA, CDR2 SQIVND (reference sequence). The V gene lost 5 bases and the J gene lost 5 bases, with 9 bases spanning the gap. The CDR3 length is 12 residues. The DNA of the CDR3 is TGTGCCAGTAGTGCATTGGGGTATGGCTACACCTTC. It specifies CASSALGYGYTF.

The chain joins TRBV27 to TRBJ2-2; D is uncertain. This CDR3 is 14 amino acids long. V lost 3 bases to trimming and J lost 2 bases, with 7 bases between them. Looked up from germline, CDR1 is MNHEY and CDR2 is SMNVEV (reference sequence). CDR3 sequence (DNA): TGTGCCAGCAGTTTTCGGCGAAACACCGGGGAGCTGTTTTTT. It yields the protein CASSFRRNTGELFF.

This clone was seen only once. V usage is TRBV4-2 and J usage is TRBJ2-3; 9 nucleotides line up with TRBD1. The CDR3 totals 16 residues. Germline CDR1 LGHNA, CDR2 YNFKEQ. The J segment lost 8 bases and the V segment lost 1 base, leaving 10 bases of the junction unmatched. In DNA form, the CDR3 reads TGTGCCAGCAGCCAAGCACCGGGACAGGGTGTAGGTACGCAGTATTTT. Translating it yields CASSQAPGQGVGTQYF.

This chain connects TRBV5-4 to TRBJ1-4; 9 positions match TRBD1. The V gene's germline CDR1 is SGHNT and CDR2 YYREEE (reference sequence). The CDR3 sequence is 15 residues long. After removal of 3 bases from V and 8 bases from J, the junction contained 8 bases not matched to a gene. The CDR3 loop reads CASSSAQGAGEKLFF. The CDR3 DNA reads as TGTGCCAGCAGCTCGGCACAGGGGGCTGGGGAAAAACTGTTTTTT. The full variable domain, with the rest looked up from reference TRBV5-4 and TRBJ1-4, is ETGVTQSPTHLIKTRGQQVTLRCSSQSGHNTVSWYQQALGQGPQFIFQYYREEENGRGNFPPRFSGLQFPNYSSELNVNALELDDSALYLCASSSAQGAGEKLFFGSGTQLSVL.